This T cell receptor beta chain was profiled in a study of T cell responses to AZD1222 COVID-19 vaccine. Comments on this clone: The antigen remains unidentified.

The V gene's germline CDR1 is WNHNN and CDR2 SYGVQD (reference sequence). V was trimmed by 5 bases and J by 7 bases, leaving 13 bases between them. CDR3 size: 13 residues. Sequencing was performed with immunoSEQ multiplex PCR; in TCRdb, only in-frame clones are kept and a portion is missing. The repertoire consists of some 170,000 clones, with 90% to 95% occurring once and the leading ten covering approximately 1.1%. Overall study results and limits: Seropositivity was recorded at baseline in only a handful of AZD1222 recipients. Clonal diversity was possibly underestimated; the donors were predominantly white British and more often female. CD4 TCRs linked to vaccination spanned spike, dominating at 160-218 and 743-854.

This clonotype originated in an adult who received the AZD1222 COVID-19 vaccine. The V gene is TRBV10-1, the J gene TRBJ2-3; tentative D call: TRBD2 (6 bases). Sequenced material: peripheral blood, taken 28 days after the second AZD1222 dose. The CDR3 loop is CASSHGAGNTQYF. The CDR3, as DNA: TGCGCCAGCAGTCATGGAGCGGGCAATACGCAGTATTTT.